The text below deals with one T cell receptor beta chain. These data are taken from a study of blood T cell repertoires in COVID-19. Generated by immunoSEQ multiplex PCR, the TCRdb table keeps only in-frame clones and is missing some. The sample has over 250,000 clones, 89% seen once. This CDR3 comprises 15 residues. CDR1 is SNHLY, CDR2 FYNNEI, per germline. After removal of 8 bases from V and 1 base from J, the junction contained 8 bases not matched to a gene. Two consecutive negative NP/OP PCR tests, clearance, or resolved symptoms defined Cohort 3 recovery. The receptor comes from a woman aged 60-75 years who had recovered from COVID-19. The sample comprised PBMCs or T cells enriched from blood (not recorded which). This chain uses TRBV2 with TRBJ2-3; TRBD2 matches at 8 bases. The chain's CDR3 is CASGSRAGGTDTQYF. CDR3 coding DNA: TGTGCCAGCGGATCGCGAGCGGGAGGCACAGATACGCAGTATTTT.